One sample yielded the 27 T cell receptor beta chains listed below, sequenced in a study of post-analysis software for immune sequencing data. Sequencing libraries made from TCR beta cDNA carried unique molecular identifiers. MiXCR was run by TCRdb on the PCR reads, yielding one entry per CDR3 protein. The data hold under 200,000 distinct CDR3 sequences, with over 25% observed a single time. These receptors are not linked to any known antigen. Points from the study as a whole: Compared with controls, patients had more of about five TRBV segments, including TRBV5-6, TRBV5-1 and TRBV20-1.

Material: blood. The receptor source for this set is a girl aged 2 to 17 with multiple sclerosis.

The chain is built from TRBV29-1 and TRBJ1-1; D remains unclear. V gave up 6 bases and J gave up 0 bases, with 11 bases separating them. Per the germline V gene, CDR1 is SQVTM and CDR2 is ANQGSEA. The CDR3 is made up of 13 amino acids. The CDR3: CSVLTKLNTEAFF. DNA of the CDR3: TGCAGCGTACTGACAAAATTGAACACTGAAGCTTTCTTT.

This clonotype showed up just a few times. The chain is built from TRBV28 and TRBJ2-5, with D perhaps assigned TRBD1 or TRBD2 (5 bases each). V was pared by 3 bases and J by 1 base, with 15 bases between. Germline assignment: CDR1 MDHEN and CDR2 SYDVKM. This CDR3 comprises 16 residues. CDR3 residues: CASSFPGRGPQETQYF. The CDR3 DNA sequence: TGTGCCAGCAGTTTCCCCGGCCGGGGCCCCCAAGAGACCCAGTACTTC.

The table lists this clonotype with a count of one. V gene TRBV20-1 combines with J gene TRBJ2-1; possible D gene TRBD2, 6 bases. With 6 bases removed from V and 0 bases from J, the gap between germline ends came to 12 bases. From germline, CDR1 is DFQATT and CDR2 SNEGSKA (reference sequence). The length of the CDR3 is 14 residues. As DNA, the CDR3 is TGCAGTGCGGAATCGGGGGTCTCCTACAATGAGCAGTTCTTC. Its translation is CSAESGVSYNEQFF.

This clonotype was seen a single time. Possible read error: a much larger clone is one base away. The chain links TRBV24-1 to TRBJ1-2, with D maybe TRBD1 (6 bases). Germline V gives CDR1 KGHDR, CDR2 SFDVKD. The CDR3 is 15 amino acids. The V end was cut by 2 bases, the J end by 8 bases, with 17 bases between. CDR3 protein: CATSDYREEYEGYTF. CDR3 DNA: TGTGCCACCAGTGATTACAGGGAAGAGTACGAGGGCTACACCTTC.

The chain recombines TRBV5-1 with TRBJ2-7; no firm D call. V lost 4 bases and J 2 bases, leaving 13 bases between the germline ends. The V gene's germline CDR1 is SGHRS and CDR2 YFSETQ. The length of the CDR3 is 14 residues. The CDR3 sequence is CASSPNSAAYEQYF. CDR3 in DNA: TGCGCCAGCAGCCCCAACAGTGCAGCCTACGAGCAGTACTTC. The variable domain in full, with the rest retrieved from reference TRBV5-1 and TRBJ2-7, is KAGVTQTPRYLIKTRGQQVTLSCSPISGHRSVSWYQQTPGQGLQFLFEYFSETQRNKGNFPGRFSGRQFSNSRSEMNVSTLELGDSALYLCASSPNSAAYEQYFGPGTRLTVT.

V is TRBV2 and J is TRBJ2-3; possible D gene TRBD1, 5 bases. This CDR3 contains 15 residues. V lost 5 bases and J 4 bases, leaving 16 bases between the germline ends. Germline V gene sequence: CDR1 SNHLY, CDR2 FYNNEI. This CDR3 is CASSKISTGADTQYF. CDR3 nucleotides: TGTGCCAGCAGTAAAATCTCCACAGGCGCAGATACGCAGTATTTT.

This clonotype was counted ten times or more. The chain uses TRBV3-1 and TRBJ2-7, with no clear D. Germline V CDR1 and CDR2: LGHDT, YNNKEL (reference sequence). The length of the CDR3 is 13 residues. The V gene lost 4 bases and the J gene lost 4 bases, with 11 bases spanning the gap. This CDR3 is CASSLGFRYEQYF. The CDR3 DNA reads as TGTGCCAGCAGCCTAGGATTTCGTTACGAGCAGTACTTC.

This clonotype came up many times. The chain couples TRBV12-3 or TRBV12-4 to TRBJ2-1, with TRBD2 matching over 12 bases. J was trimmed by 9 bases and V by 3 bases; bases with no gene match: 24. This CDR3 comprises 21 residues. The CDR3, as DNA: TGTGCCAGCAGTTTGGTCTGGAGTTCCGGGACTAGCGGGCTAGCCTGGGTTGAGCAGTTCTTC. Protein: CASSLVWSSGTSGLAWVEQFF.

In its sample, this clonotype was seen many times. The chain is built from TRBV20-1 and TRBJ2-3; 10 bases agree with TRBD2. CDR1 is DFQATT and CDR2 is SNEGSKA in the germline V gene (reference sequence). The CDR3 is 13 residues long. J was trimmed by 6 bases and V by 3 bases; bases with no gene match: 3. Here the CDR3 DNA reads TGCAGTGCTAGTCCTAGCGGGAGTGATACGCAGTATTTT. It is translated as CSASPSGSDTQYF.

This clonotype showed up many times. The V gene is TRBV29-1, the J gene TRBJ1-5; D possibly corresponds to TRBD1 (5 bases). The V end lost 7 bases, the J end lost 4 bases, and 17 bases lay between the germline ends. Germline assignment: CDR1 SQVTM and CDR2 ANQGSEA. The length of the CDR3 is 14 residues. For the CDR3, the DNA is TGCAGCGCTCGCAGCGCAGGGCTAAATCAGCCCCAGCATTTT. The encoded protein is CSARSAGLNQPQHF. The entire variable domain, with the rest obtained from reference TRBV29-1 and TRBJ1-5, is as follows: SAVISQKPSRDICQRGTSLTIQCQVDSQVTMMFWYRQQPGQSLTLIATANQGSEATYESGFVIDKFPISRPNLTFSTLTVSNMSPEDSSIYLCSARSAGLNQPQHFGDGTRLSIL.

The V call is TRBV19, the J call TRBJ1-5, with D unresolved. V was cut by 3 bases and J by 4 bases, with 19 bases left in between. Germline CDR1 and CDR2: LNHDA and SQIVND (reference sequence). The CDR3 is 17 amino acids. CDR3 in amino acids: CASSIRSDALYNQPQHF. The DNA for the CDR3 is TGTGCCAGTAGTATCCGGTCGGACGCTCTCTATAATCAGCCCCAGCATTTT.

This clonotype was counted at least ten times. This chain's CDR3 is CASSSGQLTLTDTQYF. The CDR3 coding sequence is TGTGCCAGCAGCTCGGGACAGCTTACACTCACAGATACGCAGTATTTT. The chain links TRBV6-5 to TRBJ2-3; 7 bases line up with TRBD1. From germline, CDR1 is MNHEY and CDR2 SVGAGI. The CDR3 consists of 16 residues. V trimming: 6 bases; J trimming: 2 bases; junction bases outside the gene matches: 11.

This clonotype was detected many times. The V call is TRBV7-9, the J call TRBJ1-2; D not resolved. The CDR3 sequence is 12 residues long. The germline V and J ends were trimmed by 5 bases and 3 bases, with 7 bases remaining between them. CDR1 is SEHNR and CDR2 is FQNEAQ in the germline V gene (reference sequence). The CDR3 loop is CASSRTDYGYTF. Written as DNA, the CDR3 is TGTGCCAGCAGCCGAACAGACTATGGCTACACCTTC. Full variable domain (remainder filled in from reference TRBV7-9 and TRBJ1-2): DTGVSQNPRHKITKRGQNVTFRCDPISEHNRLYWYRQTLGQGPEFLTYFQNEAQLEKSRLLSDRFSAERPKGSFSTLEIQRTEQGDSAMYLCASSRTDYGYTFGSGTRLTVV.

The J gene is TRBJ2-5, the V gene TRBV3-1, with 8 bases matching TRBD2. With 4 bases clipped from V and 5 bases from J, the junction kept 6 bases outside the gene matches. Germline loops: CDR1 LGHDT, CDR2 YNNKEL (reference sequence). This CDR3 is built from 14 residues. The CDR3 bases are TGTGCCAGCAGCCCGTCGGCTAGCGGGGAGACCCAGTACTTC. Protein: CASSPSASGETQYF.

The chain is built from TRBV27 and TRBJ2-7; weak D call: TRBD1 (5 bases). The J call is doubtful: the DNA matches TRBJ2-4 better. The CDR3 loop spans 15 amino acids. Germline-derived CDR1 and CDR2 are MNHEY and SMNVEV (reference sequence). The CDR3 DNA reads TGTGCCAGCAGTGTACGGTTGGGGCCGGTAAACATTCAGTACTTC. Amino acid sequence: CASSVRLGPVNIQYF.

As concerns this clonotype: This may arise from a read error, as a much more abundant clone is one base away. The rearrangement links TRBV12-3 or TRBV12-4 to TRBJ2-3; 8 bases map to TRBD1. This CDR3 spans 14 amino acids. DNA for the CDR3: TGTGTCAGCAGTTCTCAGGGGGCCGCAGATACGCAGTATTTT. As protein: CVSSSQGAADTQYF.

V usage is TRBV27 and J usage is TRBJ1-1; the D gene is possibly TRBD1 (6 bases). The CDR3 is 13 amino acids. V lost 6 bases, J lost 5 bases, and 13 bases lay in between. Germline CDR1 and CDR2: MNHEY and SMNVEV (reference sequence). This chain's CDR3 is CASRGAGVTEAFF. The CDR3 DNA sequence: TGTGCCAGCAGGGGGGCAGGGGTGACTGAAGCTTTCTTT.

DNA for the CDR3: TGTGCCAGCAGCCGAAGCGGGACTGGGGCCAACGTCCTGACTTTC. It codes for CASSRSGTGANVLTF. V usage is TRBV7-8 and J usage is TRBJ2-6; 7 bases map to TRBD2. This CDR3 contains 15 residues. Germline CDR1 and CDR2: SGHVS and FQNEAQ. Trimming at V came to 5 bases and at J to 2 bases, leaving 3 bases not matched to a gene.

Ten or more counts support this clonotype. The genes are TRBV5-1 and TRBJ2-3, with a tentative D call TRBD2 (7 bases). The CDR3 is 15 amino acids. V lost 0 bases and J lost 1, with 9 bases in between. The germline V gene encodes CDR1 SGHRS and CDR2 YFSETQ. CDR3 region: CASSLGGGRTDTQYF. CDR3 DNA sequence: TGCGCCAGCAGCTTGGGCGGGGGCCGCACAGATACGCAGTATTTT.

This clonotype was detected only a few times. This chain connects TRBV11-2 to TRBJ2-1, with 12 positions matching TRBD2. Germline CDR1 reads SGHAT; CDR2 reads FQNNGV. Trimming took 5 bases from V and 4 from J; bases not matched to a gene: 6. The CDR3 is made up of 16 amino acids. CDR3 sequence: CASSLRTSGIYNEQFF. CDR3 coding DNA: TGTGCCAGCAGCCTCCGGACTAGCGGGATATACAATGAGCAGTTCTTC.

CDR3 amino acids: CASSAVSGVNTGELFF. CDR3 sequence (DNA): TGTGCCAGCAGTGCGGTTTCAGGGGTTAACACCGGGGAGCTGTTTTTT. The rearrangement uses TRBV12-3 or TRBV12-4 and TRBJ2-2; a weak D match, TRBD1 (6 bases). Trimming removed 5 bases at V and 2 bases at J, with 15 bases between. This CDR3 spans 16 amino acids.

The V and J genes are TRBV27 and TRBJ2-5; 9 bases map to TRBD1. The closer fit of TRBJ2-7 to the DNA end suggests the J call may be wrong. The germline V gene encodes CDR1 MNHEY and CDR2 SMNVEV (reference sequence). The CDR3 totals 15 residues. The CDR3 nucleotides are TGTGCCAGAGATAGCCGGGACAGGGCATCGAGCGAGCAGTACTTC. It codes for CARDSRDRASSEQYF.

The chain recombines TRBV5-1 with TRBJ2-2, with a weak D call TRBD1 (5 bases). This CDR3 region has 15 residues. V was shortened by 0 bases and J by 2 bases, with 8 bases between the two germline ends. Germline V gene data show CDR1 as SGHRS and CDR2 as YFSETQ. The CDR3 is CASSLGRANTGELFF. The CDR3 DNA reads TGCGCCAGCAGCTTGGGCAGGGCAAACACCGGGGAGCTGTTTTTT.

This clonotype was seen repeatedly, ten times or more. The gene calls are TRBV20-1 and TRBJ2-1; 10 nucleotides match TRBD2. The CDR3 sequence is 17 residues long. V trimming: 0 bases; J trimming: 7 bases; junction bases outside the gene matches: 12. CDR1 DFQATT and CDR2 SNEGSKA come from the germline V gene (reference sequence). CDR3: CSARDRGGSGRWNEQFF. CDR3 DNA sequence: TGCAGTGCTAGAGATCGGGGGGGTAGCGGGAGGTGGAATGAGCAGTTCTTC.

This clonotype has a count of ten or more. The chain joins TRBV7-6 to TRBJ2-1; TRBD1 or TRBD2 may be the D gene (6 bases each). This CDR3 is 14 amino acids long. V dropped 5 bases and J dropped 7 bases, with 15 bases sitting between them. Germline CDR1 SGHVS, CDR2 FNYEAQ. CDR3 DNA sequence: TGTGCCAGCAGCATGTCGGGGGCCTCTAATGAGCAGTTCTTC. This codes for CASSMSGASNEQFF.

This clonotype was counted ten times or more. The chain carries TRBV12-3 or TRBV12-4 and TRBJ1-1; D remains ambiguous. The V end was cut by 8 bases, the J end by 1 base, with 8 bases between. This CDR3 is 12 amino acids long. The DNA of the CDR3 is TGTGCCAGCCGCGGAGGGAACACTGAAGCTTTCTTT. Translation gives CASRGGNTEAFF.

This clonotype was counted between two and nine times. The rearrangement joins TRBV29-1 to TRBJ1-6; 8 positions match TRBD1. Losses at the gene ends were 7 bases for V and 5 bases for J; bases not matched to a gene: 4. This CDR3 contains 13 residues. CDR1 is SQVTM and CDR2 is ANQGSEA in the germline V gene. The CDR3 reads CSARTGNNSPLHF. The CDR3, as DNA: TGCAGCGCCAGGACAGGGAATAATTCACCCCTCCACTTT.